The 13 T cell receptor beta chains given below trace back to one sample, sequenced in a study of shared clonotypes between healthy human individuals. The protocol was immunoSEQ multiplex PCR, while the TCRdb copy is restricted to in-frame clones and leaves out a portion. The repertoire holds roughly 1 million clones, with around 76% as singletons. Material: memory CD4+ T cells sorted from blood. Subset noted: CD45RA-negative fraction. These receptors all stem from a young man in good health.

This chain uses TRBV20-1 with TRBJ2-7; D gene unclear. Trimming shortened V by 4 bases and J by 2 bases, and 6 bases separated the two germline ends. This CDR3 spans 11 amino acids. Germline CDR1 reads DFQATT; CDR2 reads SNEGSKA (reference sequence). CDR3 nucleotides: TGCAGTGCTAACGGCCCCTACGAGCAGTACTTC. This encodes CSANGPYEQYF.

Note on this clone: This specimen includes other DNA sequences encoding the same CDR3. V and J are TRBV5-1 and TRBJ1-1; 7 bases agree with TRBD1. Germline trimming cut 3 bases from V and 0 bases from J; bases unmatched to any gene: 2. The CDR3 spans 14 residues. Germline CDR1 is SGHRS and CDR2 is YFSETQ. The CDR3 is CASSSGQMNTEAFF. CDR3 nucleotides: TGCGCCAGCAGCTCGGGACAGATGAACACTGAAGCTTTCTTT.

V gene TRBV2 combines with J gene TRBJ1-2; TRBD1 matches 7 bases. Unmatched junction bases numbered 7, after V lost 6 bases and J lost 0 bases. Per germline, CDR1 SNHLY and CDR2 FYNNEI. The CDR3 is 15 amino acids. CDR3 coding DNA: TGTGCCAGCAGCACCCGACAGGGATCTAACTATGGCTACACCTTC. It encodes CASSTRQGSNYGYTF.

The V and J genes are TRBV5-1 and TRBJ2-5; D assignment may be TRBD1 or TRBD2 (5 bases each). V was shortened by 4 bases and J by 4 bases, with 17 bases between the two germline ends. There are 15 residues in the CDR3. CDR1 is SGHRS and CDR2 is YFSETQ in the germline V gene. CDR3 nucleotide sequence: TGCGCCAGCAGCAAAGTTGGGACCCTGGGAGAGACCCAGTACTTC. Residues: CASSKVGTLGETQYF. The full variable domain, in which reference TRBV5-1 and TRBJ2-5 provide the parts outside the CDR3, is KAGVTQTPRYLIKTRGQQVTLSCSPISGHRSVSWYQQTPGQGLQFLFEYFSETQRNKGNFPGRFSGRQFSNSRSEMNVSTLELGDSALYLCASSKVGTLGETQYFGPGTRLLVL.

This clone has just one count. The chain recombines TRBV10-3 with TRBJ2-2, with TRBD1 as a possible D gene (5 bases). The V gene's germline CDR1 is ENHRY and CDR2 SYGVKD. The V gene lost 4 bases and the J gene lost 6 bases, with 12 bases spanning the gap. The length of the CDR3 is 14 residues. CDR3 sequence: CAISVVRGAGELFF. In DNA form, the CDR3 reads TGTGCCATCAGTGTTGTAAGGGGCGCCGGGGAGCTGTTTTTT.

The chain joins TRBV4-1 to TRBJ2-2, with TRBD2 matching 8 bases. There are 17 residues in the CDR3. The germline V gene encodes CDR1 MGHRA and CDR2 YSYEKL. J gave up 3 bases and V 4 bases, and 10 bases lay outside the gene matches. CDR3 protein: CASSPNAGLVYTGELFF. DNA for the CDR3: TGCGCCAGCAGCCCAAACGCGGGACTAGTCTACACCGGGGAGCTGTTTTTT.

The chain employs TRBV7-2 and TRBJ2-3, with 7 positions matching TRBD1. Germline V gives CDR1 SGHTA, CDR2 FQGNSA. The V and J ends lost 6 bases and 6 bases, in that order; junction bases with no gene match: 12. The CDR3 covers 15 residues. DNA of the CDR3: TGTGCCAGCAGTTATAGACAGGGCCCTGCGGATACGCAGTATTTT. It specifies CASSYRQGPADTQYF.

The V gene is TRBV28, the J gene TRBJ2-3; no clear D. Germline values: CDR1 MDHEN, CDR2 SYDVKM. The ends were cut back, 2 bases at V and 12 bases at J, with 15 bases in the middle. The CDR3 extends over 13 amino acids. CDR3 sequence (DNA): TGTGCCAGCAGTTTAGTTCAGGATCTAGTACAGTATTTT. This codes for CASSLVQDLVQYF.

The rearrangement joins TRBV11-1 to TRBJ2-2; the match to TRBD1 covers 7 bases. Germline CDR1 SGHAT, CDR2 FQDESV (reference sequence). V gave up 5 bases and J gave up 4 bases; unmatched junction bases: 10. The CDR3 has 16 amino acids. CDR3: CASSRRPQGSTGELFF. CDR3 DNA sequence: TGTGCCAGCAGCCGACGCCCACAGGGGAGCACCGGGGAGCTGTTTTTT.

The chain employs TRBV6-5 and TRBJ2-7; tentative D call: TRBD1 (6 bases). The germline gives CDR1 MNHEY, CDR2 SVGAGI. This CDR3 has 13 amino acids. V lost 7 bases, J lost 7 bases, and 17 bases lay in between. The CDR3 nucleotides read TGTGCCAGCAACCTGGACAAACAGGGAGAGCAGTACTTC. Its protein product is CASNLDKQGEQYF.

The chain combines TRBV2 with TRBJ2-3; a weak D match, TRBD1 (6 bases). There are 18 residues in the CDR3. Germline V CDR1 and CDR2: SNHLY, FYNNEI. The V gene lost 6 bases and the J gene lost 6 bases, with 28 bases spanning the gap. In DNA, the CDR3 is TGTGCCAGCAGCGAAAACCCCATAGCTTTGGGGGCCCGGGATACGCAGTATTTT. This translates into CASSENPIALGARDTQYF. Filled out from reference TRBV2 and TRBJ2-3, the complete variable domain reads EPEVTQTPSHQVTQMGQEVILRCVPISNHLYFYWYRQILGQKVEFLVSFYNNEISEKSEIFDDQFSVERPDGSNFTLKIRSTKLEDSAMYFCASSENPIALGARDTQYFGPGTRLTVL.

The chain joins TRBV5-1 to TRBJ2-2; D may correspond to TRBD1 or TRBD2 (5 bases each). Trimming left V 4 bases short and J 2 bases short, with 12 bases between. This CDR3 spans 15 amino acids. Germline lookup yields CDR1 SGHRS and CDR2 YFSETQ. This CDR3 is CASSGGFFNTGELFF. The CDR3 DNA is TGCGCCAGCAGCGGGGGATTTTTTAACACCGGGGAGCTGTTTTTT.

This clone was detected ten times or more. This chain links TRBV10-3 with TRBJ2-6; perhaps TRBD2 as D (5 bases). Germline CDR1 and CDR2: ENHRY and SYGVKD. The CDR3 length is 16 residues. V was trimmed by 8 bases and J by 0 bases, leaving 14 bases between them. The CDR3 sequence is CAIGGQKNSGANVLTF. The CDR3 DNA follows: TGTGCCATCGGCGGGCAGAAGAACTCTGGGGCCAACGTCCTGACTTTC.